A single sample gave rise to the 10 T cell receptor beta chains below, sequenced in a study of T-cell reconstitution after alpha-beta-depleted transplantation in children. Preparation of the TCRbeta library involved a method that used unique molecular identifiers. TCRdb passed the PCR reads through MiXCR, listing each CDR3 protein once. This table has about 400,000 distinct CDR3 sequences, 15% to 20% appearing once. The sample was PBMCs, mostly from graft donor cells, taken 360 days after TCRalphabeta/CD19-depleted stem cell transplant. The receptors stem from a boy under three years old who had a stem cell transplant for Wiskott-Aldrich syndrome, so the T cells may come from the graft donor.

This clonotype was seen only a few times. The J gene is TRBJ2-7, the V gene TRBV20-1; D is possibly TRBD1 (5 bases). V lost 6 bases and J 5 bases, leaving 17 bases between the germline ends. Germline assignment: CDR1 DFQATT and CDR2 SNEGSKA (reference sequence). CDR3 length equals 13 residues. CDR3 DNA: TGCAGTGCACTTCATATGGGGCACCACGAGCAGTACTTC. It translates to CSALHMGHHEQYF.

The V call is TRBV11-2, the J call TRBJ2-1; D gene ambiguous. This CDR3 region has 10 residues. The germline V gene encodes CDR1 SGHAT and CDR2 FQNNGV. Trimming took off 8 bases at V and 10 bases at J, with 9 bases between the two ends. Written as DNA, the CDR3 is TGTGCCAGCGGTCCACTGGAGCAGTTCTTC. Translated: CASGPLEQFF. The full variable domain, with the rest looked up from reference TRBV11-2 and TRBJ2-1, is EAGVAQSPRYKIIEKRQSVAFWCNPISGHATLYWYQQILGQGPKLLIQFQNNGVVDDSQLPKDRFSAERLKGVDSTLKIQPAKLEDSAVYLCASGPLEQFFGPGTRLTVL.

There are a few counts of this clonotype. The chain recombines TRBV10-3 with TRBJ2-7, with 9 bases aligning to TRBD1. This CDR3 contains 14 residues. V lost 4 bases to trimming and J lost 2 bases; unmatched junction nucleotides: 3. CDR1 ENHRY and CDR2 SYGVKD come from the germline V gene. CDR3 sequence reads: CAISAGQGTYEQYF. The CDR3 region has the DNA TGTGCCATCAGTGCGGGACAGGGAACCTACGAGCAGTACTTC.

This clonotype was counted ten times or more. The genes are TRBV24-1 and TRBJ2-1, with D perhaps TRBD2 (6 bases). The CDR3 sequence is 15 residues long. The germline V gene has CDR1 KGHDR and CDR2 SFDVKD. The ends were cut back, 4 bases at V and 0 bases at J, with 9 bases in the middle. CDR3 amino acids: CATSERGYSYNEQFF. CDR3 nucleotide sequence: TGTGCCACCAGTGAGCGGGGTTACTCCTACAATGAGCAGTTCTTC.

This clonotype appeared a few times. J is TRBJ2-1 and V is TRBV7-8; the D call may be TRBD1 or TRBD2 (6 bases each). V was shortened by 2 bases and J by 1 base, with 18 bases between the two germline ends. From germline, CDR1 is SGHVS and CDR2 FQNEAQ. This CDR3 is built from 18 residues. In DNA form, the CDR3 reads TGTGCCAGCAGCTTAAGGGGGTTCTGGCTAGCGTCCTACAATGAGCAGTTCTTC. This sequence encodes CASSLRGFWLASYNEQFF.

There are a few counts of this clonotype. The chain carries TRBV11-2 and TRBJ2-3; the D is unclear. V lost 1 base to trimming and J lost 2 bases, with 7 bases between them. The CDR3 is made up of 14 amino acids. Per germline, CDR1 SGHAT and CDR2 FQNNGV. CDR3 in amino acids: CASSLASATDTQYF. In nucleotides, the CDR3 is TGTGCCAGCAGCTTAGCGTCGGCCACAGATACGCAGTATTTT.

The chain has TRBV29-1 and TRBJ2-3, with 7 bases aligning to TRBD2. V shed 5 bases, J shed 0 bases, and the junction held 11 bases outside the gene matches. Germline V gives CDR1 SQVTM, CDR2 ANQGSEA. This CDR3 is built from 16 residues. The CDR3 region is CSVFGGEFTSTDTQYF. The DNA for the CDR3 is TGCAGCGTTTTTGGGGGGGAATTTACTAGCACAGATACGCAGTATTTT.

This clonotype was counted between two and nine times. This chain connects TRBV5-5 to TRBJ2-5; TRBD2 agrees at 7 bases. Per germline, CDR1 SGHKS and CDR2 YYEKEE (reference sequence). After removal of 1 base from V and 1 base from J, the junction contained 7 bases not matched to a gene. The CDR3 contains 16 residues. CDR3 loop: CASSLLASGLQETQYF. CDR3 bases: TGTGCCAGCAGCTTGCTGGCTAGCGGCCTCCAAGAGACCCAGTACTTC.

This clonotype has just a few counts. V usage is TRBV10-1 and J usage is TRBJ2-3, with D possibly being TRBD2 (7 bases). V shed 6 bases and J shed 2 bases, with 24 bases lying between them. The CDR3 length is 18 residues. Germline-derived CDR1 and CDR2 are WNHNN and SYGVQD (reference sequence). CDR3 residues: CASSTGYREDRSTDTQYF. The CDR3 bases are TGCGCCAGCAGCACCGGGTATCGGGAGGACAGATCCACAGATACGCAGTATTTT.

The V call is TRBV11-2, the J call TRBJ1-2, with D unclear. V lost 5 bases to trimming and J lost 8 bases, with 21 bases between them. The CDR3 has 15 amino acids. Germline CDR1 reads SGHAT; CDR2 reads FQNNGV. Here the CDR3 DNA reads TGTGCCAGCAGCCCCTTAATCGAGGGCCTGGTCGGCTACACCTTC. Translating gives CASSPLIEGLVGYTF.